A selection of T cell receptor beta chains follows, all from one sample in a study of beta chain features in type 1 diabetes. Libraries were prepared by immunoSEQ multiplex PCR; TCRdb keeps only in-frame clonotypes and omits some of them. The data show 250,000 to 300,000 clones, with roughly 13% seen just once and 0.017% held by the top ten. The sequencing sample was made of naive CD4+ T cells from blood. The receptor source for this set is a young man with type 1 diabetes. CDR3s include the opening cysteine and the closing phenylalanine or tryptophan. D genes are given only for firm matches. For some rows the clone size is stated as once, few or many, or as a class when expanded; others skip it.

d_call j_call v_call clone_size cdr3_nt cdr3_aa
- TRBJ2-1 TRBV7-9 few TGTGCCAGCAGCTTAGCTCGGGGGAATGAGCAGTTCTTC CASSLARGNEQFF
TRBD2 TRBJ2-7 TRBV5-4 - TGTGCCAGCAGCTTGGCGGGAGGATCTTACGAGCAGTACTTC CASSLAGGSYEQYF
- TRBJ2-5 TRBV20-1 few TGCAGTGCTATAGATCGGGCCCAGTACTTC CSAIDRAQYF
TRBD1 TRBJ1-2 TRBV4-1 few TGCGCCAGCAGCCAAGCGACAGGGTATGGCTACACCTTC CASSQATGYGYTF
TRBD2 TRBJ2-1 TRBV19 - TGTGCCAGTAGTATAGGGGGAGGGACTGAGCAGTTCTTC CASSIGGGTEQFF
TRBD1 TRBJ1-1 TRBV6-1 few TGTGCCAGCAGTGTTTTGGGACAGGGGGCAGCTGAAGCTTTCTTT CASSVLGQGAAEAFF
- TRBJ2-2 TRBV7-9 few TGTGCCAGCAGCCCAGCGGGCCCCGGGGAGCTGTTTTTT CASSPAGPGELFF
TRBD1 TRBJ1-1 TRBV2 few TGTGCCAGCAGTTCGACAGGGGGGAACACTGAAGCTTTCTTT CASSSTGGNTEAFF
- TRBJ2-3 TRBV19 - TGTGCCAGTAGTATCTTGCCTAGCGCTCGCACAGATACGCAGTATTTT CASSILPSARTDTQYF
TRBD1 TRBJ2-1 TRBV18 - TGTGCCAGCTCACCAATGGGGACAGGGAGGAACAATGAGCAGTTCTTC CASSPMGTGRNNEQFF
- TRBJ2-2 TRBV7-2 - TGTGCCAGCAGCTTAGGCGAGAACACCGGGGAGCTGTTTTTT CASSLGENTGELFF
- TRBJ2-7 TRBV6-5 few TGTGCCAGCAGTTCTGGACAACCTCTACGAGAGCAGTACTTC CASSSGQPLREQYF
- TRBJ1-2 TRBV19 - TGTGCCAGTAGTAGGCAGGGAAGCTCCTCCGGCTACACCTTC CASSRQGSSSGYTF
TRBD2 TRBJ2-5 TRBV9 few TGTGCCAGCAGCCCCCGGACTAGCGTGGAGACCCAGTACTTC CASSPRTSVETQYF
- TRBJ1-2 TRBV9 - TGTGCCAGCAGCGTACTTCCCGAGCCCTATGGCTACACCTTC CASSVLPEPYGYTF
- TRBJ2-1 TRBV15 - TGTGCCACCAGCAGAGAACTCCCGAGCTCCTACAATGAGCAGTTCTTC CATSRELPSSYNEQFF
TRBD2 TRBJ2-7 TRBV5-1 few TGCGCCAGCACCAACCCCAGCGGGAGCCACGAGCAGTACTTC CASTNPSGSHEQYF
TRBD1 TRBJ1-5 TRBV5-1 - TGCGCCAGCAGCTTTGGGACAGAGAATCAGCCCCAGCATTTT CASSFGTENQPQHF
- TRBJ1-5 TRBV18 - TGTGCCAGCTCACAGATGGACAGCAATTATCAGCCCCAGCATTTT CASSQMDSNYQPQHF
- TRBJ2-7 TRBV28 - TGTGCCAGCAGTTTAGCGGGGCCCAACTACGAGCAGTACTTC CASSLAGPNYEQYF
- TRBJ1-2 TRBV25-1 - TGTGCCAGCAGTGGTGGACTTCACTCCAGAAATGGCTACACCTTC CASSGGLHSRNGYTF
- TRBJ1-2 TRBV4-1 few TGCGCCAGCAGCCAAACAGCCTATGGCTACACCTTC CASSQTAYGYTF
- TRBJ2-7 TRBV7-9 few TGTGCCAGCAGCCCACGGGAAGAAGCGGAGCAGTACTTC CASSPREEAEQYF
TRBD2 TRBJ2-1 TRBV9 few TGTGCCAGCAGCGTAGGACTAGCGGGAGTATGGGGCTACAATGAGCAGTTCTTC CASSVGLAGVWGYNEQFF
TRBD2 TRBJ2-5 TRBV2 - TGTGCCAGCAAGGTAGCGGGATGGGAGACCCAGTACTTC CASKVAGWETQYF
- TRBJ2-2 TRBV5-1 - TGCGCCAGCAGCTCGATAGGGGACACCGGGGAGCTGTTTTTT CASSSIGDTGELFF
- TRBJ1-1 TRBV9 - TGTGCCAGCAGCGTCGGCATTTTTAGCGAAGCTTTCTTT CASSVGIFSEAFF
- TRBJ2-7 TRBV21-1 - TGTGCCAGCAGCAAAGGGGGACACTATTACGAGCAGTACTTC CASSKGGHYYEQYF
- TRBJ2-1 TRBV29-1 - TGCAGCGTTAGTTCCCTCGGGGGTTACAATGAGCAGTTCTTC CSVSSLGGYNEQFF
TRBD1 TRBJ2-7 TRBV4-2 few TGTGCCAGCAGCCAAGATTGGCCAGGGGGCGACGAGCAGTACTTC CASSQDWPGGDEQYF
- TRBJ2-7 TRBV9 few TGTGCCAGCAGCCCGTCCCGGGGCTCCTACGAGCAGTACTTC CASSPSRGSYEQYF
TRBD2 TRBJ2-1 TRBV11-1 - TGTGCCAGCAGCGGACTAGCGGGTAACAATGAGCAGTTCTTC CASSGLAGNNEQFF
- TRBJ2-2 TRBV30 few TGTGCCTGGAGTGTATTCGAGGGGGTCGCCGGGGAGCTGTTTTTT CAWSVFEGVAGELFF
- TRBJ2-5 TRBV5-1 - TGCGCCAGCAGCTCCTCCAGCGTGATAGAGACCCAGTACTTC CASSSSSVIETQYF
TRBD1 TRBJ1-2 TRBV27 - TGTGCCAGCAGGGGGACAGGGTTTGGCTACACCTTC CASRGTGFGYTF
- TRBJ1-5 TRBV6-6 - TGTGCCAGCACAGGACAGAGCAATCAGCCCCAGCATTTT CASTGQSNQPQHF
- TRBJ1-4 TRBV18 few TGTGCCAGCTCTCCGACAGGTGCTTATGAAAAACTGTTTTTT CASSPTGAYEKLFF
- TRBJ1-1 TRBV30 - TGTGCCTGGCAGGGTAATAGTCGCACTGAAGCTTTCTTT CAWQGNSRTEAFF
- TRBJ1-3 TRBV7-2 - TGTGCCAGCAGCTTCATCTCTGGAAACACCATATATTTT CASSFISGNTIYF
TRBD1 TRBJ2-1 TRBV18 - TGTGCCAGCTCACCACGACAGGGGGATAATGAGCAGTTCTTC CASSPRQGDNEQFF
- TRBJ1-5 TRBV21-1 - TGTGCCAGCAGCAAAGCAAGACAACGCAATCAGCCCCAGCATTTT CASSKARQRNQPQHF
TRBD2 TRBJ2-1 TRBV4-1 - TGCGCCAGCAGCCGAAGCCCTAGCGGCTCCTACAATGAGCAGTTCTTC CASSRSPSGSYNEQFF
- TRBJ2-1 TRBV29-1 few TGCAGCGATCGCCCGACACCCTACAATGAGCAGTTCTTC CSDRPTPYNEQFF
- TRBJ2-1 TRBV29-1 few TGCAGCGTTGATTTGCGGGTAAGCTCCTACAATGAGCAGTTCTTC CSVDLRVSSYNEQFF
- TRBJ2-7 TRBV25-1 - TGTGCCAGCAGTGATTCCCCCGGGGTGACACTCTACGAGCAGTACTTC CASSDSPGVTLYEQYF
TRBD1 TRBJ2-7 TRBV19 - TGTGCCAGTAGTCCCTGGACAGGCTCCTACGAGCAGTACTTC CASSPWTGSYEQYF
TRBD2 TRBJ2-7 TRBV2 - TGTGCCAGCAGGGAGGTAGCGGGAGGGCCTTCCTACGAGCAGTACTTC CASREVAGGPSYEQYF
- TRBJ1-4 TRBV6-1 few TGTGCCAGCAGAGAGGGGAGGGCTAATGAAAAACTGTTTTTT CASREGRANEKLFF
- TRBJ2-7 TRBV6-5 few TGTGCCAGCAGTTACGGCGGCGGGGGCTTCTACGAGCAGTACTTC CASSYGGGGFYEQYF
TRBD1 TRBJ2-6 TRBV28 - TGTGCCAGCAGTAAGAAGGGGGCGGCTGGGGCCAACGTCCTGACTTTC CASSKKGAAGANVLTF
TRBD1 TRBJ2-1 TRBV5-1 - TGCGCCAGCAGCTTCGGACAGGCTAGTGAGCAGTTCTTC CASSFGQASEQFF